A single sample is the source of the 23 T cell receptor beta chains below, sequenced in a study of blood T cells in healthy people across ages. PCR was performed a second time for about 7 to 11 cycles using a sample-barcoded 5' primer and a J-beta primer mix. TCRdb re-analysed the 5' RACE reads in MiXCR, keeping a single row per CDR3 protein. The sample holds 1.5 million to 2 million distinct CDR3 sequences, roughly 28% seen once. Sequenced material: blood. The receptors were gathered from a young woman in good health.

This clonotype was recorded many times. The chain employs TRBV20-1 and TRBJ1-2; D remains ambiguous. This CDR3 spans 17 amino acids. The V end was cut by 1 base, the J end by 8 bases, with 26 bases between. From germline, CDR1 is DFQATT and CDR2 SNEGSKA (reference sequence). In DNA, the CDR3 is TGCAGTGCTAGAGTTACCATCCTCCGGGGAGGGTCGGAAGGCTACACCTTC. Its translation: CSARVTILRGGSEGYTF.

V and J are TRBV30 and TRBJ2-4; the D is unclear. Gene TRBJ2-7 matches the end of the DNA better, so the J call may be wrong. The CDR3 consists of 13 residues. The germline V gene encodes CDR1 GTSNPN and CDR2 SVGIG (reference sequence). The CDR3 nucleotides read TGTGCCTGGAGTGACAGAGACCCCTACGAGCAGTACTTC. Protein product: CAWSDRDPYEQYF.

This clonotype was counted ten times or more. The J gene is TRBJ2-1, the V gene TRBV24-1; tentatively, D is TRBD2 (5 bases). This CDR3 contains 12 residues. Looked up from germline, CDR1 is KGHDR and CDR2 is SFDVKD. Trimming cost V 4 bases and J 8 bases, with 8 bases left between them. CDR3 sequence reads: CATSELGDEQFF. DNA for the CDR3: TGTGCCACCAGTGAGCTGGGAGATGAGCAGTTCTTC.

The chain is built from TRBV12-3 or TRBV12-4 and TRBJ1-2; maybe TRBD1 (5 bases). CDR3 length equals 14 residues. V was pared by 6 bases and J by 4 bases, with 15 bases between. CDR3 sequence reads: CASRLGEMAYGYTF. The CDR3 nucleotides are TGTGCCAGCAGGTTGGGGGAAATGGCCTATGGCTACACCTTC.

This clonotype has only a few counts. This sequence joins TRBV5-6 and TRBJ2-3; unclear D gene. The V end lost 1 base, the J end lost 4 bases, and 7 bases lay between the germline ends. Germline V lookup: CDR1 SGHDT, CDR2 YYEEEE. This CDR3 has 13 residues. The CDR3 loop is CASSLFSADTQYF. The CDR3 DNA sequence: TGTGCCAGCAGCTTGTTCAGCGCAGATACGCAGTATTTT.

This clonotype was observed a handful of times. As DNA, the CDR3 is TGTGCCAGCAGCCCCGGACTAGATCGTTACGAGCAGTACTTC. Amino acid sequence: CASSPGLDRYEQYF. This sequence joins TRBV7-9 and TRBJ2-7; 7 positions agree with TRBD2. The trim removed 5 bases at V and 4 bases at J, leaving 8 bases unmatched. The germline V gene has CDR1 SEHNR and CDR2 FQNEAQ (reference sequence). CDR3 length: 14 residues. The variable domain in full, with the rest retrieved from reference TRBV7-9 and TRBJ2-7, is DTGVSQNPRHKITKRGQNVTFRCDPISEHNRLYWYRQTLGQGPEFLTYFQNEAQLEKSRLLSDRFSAERPKGSFSTLEIQRTEQGDSAMYLCASSPGLDRYEQYFGPGTRLTVT.

This clonotype was counted a single time. The rearrangement uses TRBV28 and TRBJ2-3; the match to TRBD2 covers 8 bases. V was pared by 7 bases and J by 6 bases, with 12 bases of the junction left unmatched. Germline assignment: CDR1 MDHEN and CDR2 SYDVKM. CDR3 length: 15 residues. As DNA, the CDR3 is TGTGCCAGCATACCGGGACTAGGGACTGACGATACGCAGTATTTT. Its translation: CASIPGLGTDDTQYF.

This clonotype was seen a few times. The rearrangement uses TRBV3-1 and TRBJ2-5, with 10 bases lining up with TRBD2. The V and J ends lost 0 bases and 9 bases, in that order; junction bases with no gene match: 7. From germline, CDR1 is LGHDT and CDR2 YNNKEL (reference sequence). The CDR3 is 15 amino acids. The DNA of the CDR3 is TGTGCCAGCAGCCAAGAAGGTGGGACTAGCGCCCCCCAGTACTTC. It is translated as CASSQEGGTSAPQYF.

In its sample, this clonotype was seen many times. The chain is built from TRBV7-9 and TRBJ2-7, with D uncertain. There are 11 residues in the CDR3. Germline V gene lookup returns CDR1 SEHNR and CDR2 FQNEAQ (reference sequence). V was trimmed by 4 bases and J by 3 bases, leaving 4 bases between them. In DNA form, the CDR3 reads TGTGCCAGCAGCTACCACTACGAGCAGTACTTC. This encodes CASSYHYEQYF.

The V call is TRBV12-5, the J call TRBJ2-7; weak D call: TRBD2 (5 bases). Trimming stripped 4 bases from V and 3 bases from J, with 10 bases between. The CDR3 has 13 residues. Looked up from germline, CDR1 is LGHNT and CDR2 is FRNRAP. The CDR3, as DNA: TGTGCTAGTGGTTCACGTCGGGGCTACGAGCAGTACTTC. As protein: CASGSRRGYEQYF.

V is TRBV2 and J is TRBJ1-5, with D unresolved. CDR1 and CDR2 from the germline V gene are SNHLY and FYNNEI. V was clipped by 7 bases and J by 5 bases, with 18 bases between them. The CDR3 covers 15 residues. CDR3 DNA: TGTGCCAGCACCCACAAAGATGGAAGAGATCAGCCCCAGCATTTT. Its protein is CASTHKDGRDQPQHF.

In this sample, this clonotype turned up many times. This chain's CDR3 is CASSEYAGVGETQYF. For the CDR3, the DNA is TGTGCCAGCAGTGAATATGCAGGGGTTGGGGAGACCCAGTACTTC. The V and J genes are TRBV6-1 and TRBJ2-5, with a tentative D call TRBD1 (6 bases). V dropped 2 bases and J dropped 5 bases, with 15 bases sitting between them. This CDR3 has 15 residues. CDR1 and CDR2 from the germline V gene are MNHNS and SASEGT.

This clonotype was detected only a few times. The rearrangement links TRBV12-3 or TRBV12-4 to TRBJ1-1; 8 bases fit TRBD1. The CDR3 runs to 17 residues. Germline trimming cut 7 bases from V and 2 bases from J; bases unmatched to any gene: 15. The CDR3 region is CASIQRQGWGLNTEAFF. CDR3 in DNA: TGTGCCAGCATTCAGCGACAGGGGTGGGGGTTAAACACTGAAGCTTTCTTT.

J is TRBJ1-1 and V is TRBV7-9, with unresolved D. Between the trimmed V and J ends, which lost 4 bases and 5 bases, there was a span of 8 bases. There are 12 residues in the CDR3. The germline CDR1 and CDR2 sequences are SEHNR and FQNEAQ (reference sequence). The DNA for the CDR3 is TGTGCCAGCAGCTCCGTTGAAACTGAAGCTTTCTTT. This encodes CASSSVETEAFF.

The chain carries TRBV5-5 and TRBJ2-1, with D perhaps TRBD2 (6 bases). This CDR3 has 13 amino acids. V dropped 2 bases and J dropped 10 bases, with 13 bases sitting between them. Germline-derived CDR1 and CDR2 are SGHKS and YYEKEE (reference sequence). CDR3 in DNA: TGTGCCAGCAGCTTAAACGGGCGGGAAGAGCAGTTCTTC. Translation gives CASSLNGREEQFF.

Note on this clonotype: A much larger clonotype is one base distant, so this may be a read error. The chain is built from TRBV4-1 and TRBJ2-1, with 8 bases lining up with TRBD2. The J call could be wrong; TRBJ2-7 is a better fit for the DNA end. Germline assignment: CDR1 MGHRA and CDR2 YSYEKL. The CDR3 spans 16 residues. The CDR3 region is CASSQVAQRGYNEQYF. The CDR3 DNA is TGCGCCAGCAGCCAAGTTGCCCAGCGGGGGTACAATGAGCAGTACTTC.

Details on this clonotype: A much larger clonotype is one base distant, so this may be a read error. The chain is built from TRBV4-1 and TRBJ2-1, with D possibly being TRBD2 (5 bases). CDR1 and CDR2 from the germline V gene are MGHRA and YSYEKL. The CDR3 sequence is 13 residues long. V shed 1 base and J shed 10 bases, with 11 bases lying between them. CDR3 sequence reads: CASSQGECGEQFF. Written as DNA, the CDR3 is TGCGCCAGCAGCCAAGGGGAGTGTGGGGAGCAGTTCTTC.

This sequence joins TRBV19 and TRBJ1-5; tentative D call: TRBD1 (5 bases). The V end lost 5 bases, the J end lost 6 bases, and 11 bases lay between the germline ends. This CDR3 is built from 13 residues. Germline lookup yields CDR1 LNHDA and CDR2 SQIVND (reference sequence). For the CDR3, the DNA is TGTGCCAGTAGTCGGCAGGGCACTCAGCCCCAGCATTTT. Its translation: CASSRQGTQPQHF.

This chain links TRBV5-1 with TRBJ1-4; D unresolved. This CDR3 is 14 amino acids long. CDR1 is SGHRS, CDR2 YFSETQ, per germline. Trimming cost V 4 bases and J 7 bases, with 14 bases left between them. The CDR3 spells CASSPPGPAEKLFF. In DNA form, the CDR3 reads TGCGCCAGCAGCCCGCCGGGCCCGGCTGAAAAACTGTTTTTT.

The chain is built from TRBV6-5 and TRBJ2-7; 9 positions agree with TRBD1. Per the germline V gene, CDR1 is MNHEY and CDR2 is SVGAGI. The V and J ends lost 8 bases and 1 base, in that order; junction bases with no gene match: 6. The length of the CDR3 is 14 residues. The CDR3 spells CASGQTGGSYEQYV. The CDR3 nucleotides are TGTGCCAGCGGTCAGACAGGGGGGTCCTACGAGCAGTACGTC.

The CDR3, as DNA: TGCAGTGCTAGAGCCCACTTCGGCAGGGATGAGCAGTTCTTC. Amino acids: CSARAHFGRDEQFF. The rearrangement joins TRBV20-1 to TRBJ2-1; D is possibly TRBD1 (5 bases). This CDR3 comprises 14 residues. Germline V gives CDR1 DFQATT, CDR2 SNEGSKA (reference sequence). V was shortened by 1 base and J by 8 bases, with 15 bases between the two germline ends.

This clonotype was seen ten or more times. V and J are TRBV5-6 and TRBJ2-5, with 12 bases that match TRBD2. Germline CDR1 and CDR2: SGHDT and YYEEEE. This CDR3 comprises 15 residues. J was trimmed by 4 bases and V by 2 bases; bases with no gene match: 3. CDR3 in amino acids: CASSLRTSGAETQYF. CDR3 sequence (DNA): TGTGCCAGCAGCTTACGGACTAGCGGGGCAGAGACCCAGTACTTC.

This clonotype turned up a few times. The J gene is TRBJ2-7, the V gene TRBV20-1; 8 bases fit TRBD2. CDR1 is DFQATT and CDR2 is SNEGSKA in the germline V gene (reference sequence). The CDR3 spans 15 residues. Trimming at V came to 2 bases and at J to 0 bases, leaving 6 bases not matched to a gene. Written as DNA, the CDR3 is TGCAGTGCTAGAAGTGCGGGAGGTTCCTCCTACGAGCAGTACTTC. It yields the protein CSARSAGGSSYEQYF.